The clone carrying this TCR beta chain has only a few counts. RNA transcripts yielded amplified TCR beta CDR3 regions. A set of HTBI primers served as the primers for a first-round RT-PCR of the TCR CDR3. TCRdb reprocessed the multiplex PCR reads with MiXCR, giving one entry per CDR3 protein. The sample yields fewer than 650,000 distinct CDR3 sequences, approximately 13% seen once. This entry is derived from a study of T cells in Graves' hyperthyroidism and ophthalmopathy. The clonotype was recovered from a woman under 40 with Graves' hyperthyroidism that later progressed to Graves' ophthalmopathy. Sequencing input: blood.

The CDR3 loop is CSAIPRTVNTEAFF. The DNA of the CDR3 is TGCAGTGCTATCCCGCGGACAGTGAACACTGAAGCTTTCTTT. The gene calls are TRBV20-1 and TRBJ1-1; the D gene is possibly TRBD1 (6 bases). This CDR3 region has 14 residues. The germline V and J ends were trimmed by 4 bases and 0 bases, with 12 bases remaining between them. Germline CDR1 is DFQATT and CDR2 is SNEGSKA (reference sequence).